Each of the 20 T cell receptor beta chains below was sequenced from the same sample in a study of T cell responses to AZD1222 COVID-19 vaccine. Assay: immunoSEQ multiplex PCR; the TCRdb copy retains only in-frame clones and omits some. The sample contains 100,000 or so clones, 80% to 95% of which appear only once. The input for sequencing was peripheral blood, taken on day 0 of AZD1222 vaccination. These TCRs come from an adult in good health.

The chain couples TRBV6-6 to TRBJ1-1, with D uncertain. V lost 2 bases and J lost 0, with 7 bases in between. Germline assignment: CDR1 MNHNY and CDR2 SVGAGI (reference sequence). This CDR3 has 14 residues. DNA of the CDR3: TGTGCCAGCAGTTACGGGCAGATGAACACTGAAGCTTTCTTT. As protein: CASSYGQMNTEAFF.

The chain is built from TRBV5-1 and TRBJ2-1; perhaps TRBD1 as D (5 bases). The germline CDR1 and CDR2 sequences are SGHRS and YFSETQ. CDR3 length: 14 amino acids. Trimming took off 1 base at V and 7 bases at J, with 12 bases between the two ends. The CDR3 DNA sequence: TGCGCCAGCAGCTTGACGACAGTAGGAAATGAGCAGTTCTTC. Translating it yields CASSLTTVGNEQFF. Using reference TRBV5-1 and TRBJ2-1 for the parts outside the CDR3, the full variable domain is KAGVTQTPRYLIKTRGQQVTLSCSPISGHRSVSWYQQTPGQGLQFLFEYFSETQRNKGNFPGRFSGRQFSNSRSEMNVSTLELGDSALYLCASSLTTVGNEQFFGPGTRLTVL.

This chain connects TRBV5-8 to TRBJ1-4; 7 bases match TRBD1. The CDR3 contains 15 residues. Trimming at V came to 3 bases and at J to 0 bases, leaving 2 bases not matched to a gene. Germline V lookup: CDR1 SGHTS, CDR2 YDEGEE. In DNA form, the CDR3 reads TGTGCCAGCAGCTCACAGGGGACAACTAATGAAAAACTGTTTTTT. Translation: CASSSQGTTNEKLFF.

This sequence joins TRBV29-1 and TRBJ2-7; D might be TRBD1 (6 bases). Trimming removed 4 bases at V and 3 bases at J, with 10 bases between. This CDR3 spans 12 amino acids. The germline gives CDR1 SQVTM, CDR2 ANQGSEA. The CDR3 here is CSVGNRDYEQYF. As DNA, the CDR3 is TGCAGCGTTGGTAACAGGGACTACGAGCAGTACTTC.

This clone is a singleton in its sample. The chain combines TRBV24-1 with TRBJ2-2, with 7 bases matching TRBD2. Germline CDR1 and CDR2: KGHDR and SFDVKD. The CDR3 loop spans 17 amino acids. V shed 4 bases and J 3 bases; nucleotides not matched to a gene: 10. The CDR3 DNA follows: TGTGCCACCAGTGACCGGGACTACCGGGAGGACACCGGGGAGCTGTTTTTT. Amino acids: CATSDRDYREDTGELFF.

This clone has a handful of counts. This chain joins TRBV9 and TRBJ2-7, with a possible D match to TRBD1 (6 bases). This CDR3 contains 18 residues. Germline V lookup: CDR1 SGDLS, CDR2 YYNGEE. Trimming pared 0 bases from V and 6 bases from J, leaving 25 bases between. CDR3 amino acids: CASSVGAGYDYRVGEQYF. Here the CDR3 DNA reads TGTGCCAGCAGCGTAGGGGCAGGGTATGATTACAGGGTGGGCGAGCAGTACTTC.

This clone was counted once. The V gene is TRBV2, the J gene TRBJ1-2; D call uncertain. Germline assignment: CDR1 SNHLY and CDR2 FYNNEI. This CDR3 is built from 14 residues. Trimming took off 6 bases at V and 5 bases at J, with 16 bases between the two ends. This chain's CDR3 is CASRDPGLFYGYTF. The CDR3 coding sequence is TGTGCCAGCAGGGATCCGGGCCTTTTTTATGGCTACACCTTC.

The chain links TRBV9 to TRBJ2-3; unclear D gene. The V end was cut by 4 bases, the J end by 0 bases, with 6 bases between. From germline, CDR1 is SGDLS and CDR2 YYNGEE. The CDR3 spans 13 residues. The CDR3 DNA sequence: TGTGCCAGCAGCTTAGCTAGCACAGATACGCAGTATTTT. This encodes CASSLASTDTQYF.

The J gene is TRBJ2-2, the V gene TRBV5-1; tentatively, D is TRBD1 (5 bases). Deletions cut 1 base from V and 4 bases from J, with 11 bases between. Germline V lookup: CDR1 SGHRS, CDR2 YFSETQ. The CDR3 sequence is 15 residues long. CDR3 sequence reads: CASSLNQGTTGELFF. In DNA form, the CDR3 reads TGCGCCAGCAGCTTGAATCAGGGTACCACCGGGGAGCTGTTTTTT.

CDR3 coding DNA: TGCAGTGCTAGTAGACTAGCGGGATCTCTTTTCAATGAGCAGTTCTTC. Protein sequence: CSASRLAGSLFNEQFF. This chain joins TRBV20-1 and TRBJ2-1; 11 nucleotides line up with TRBD2. The CDR3 covers 16 residues. Germline assignment: CDR1 DFQATT and CDR2 SNEGSKA (reference sequence). The junction had 10 bases not matched to a gene; V was cut back by 3 bases and J by 6 bases.

The genes are TRBV12-5 and TRBJ1-5; TRBD1 is a possible D gene (6 bases). Germline assignment: CDR1 LGHNT and CDR2 FRNRAP. The CDR3 has 13 amino acids. V was pared by 7 bases and J by 9 bases, with 16 bases between. This CDR3 is CASAPDRYLPQHF. CDR3 sequence (DNA): TGTGCTAGTGCCCCGGACAGATATTTGCCCCAGCATTTT.

The chain carries TRBV5-6 and TRBJ1-4, with a weak D call TRBD1 (5 bases). V dropped 5 bases and J dropped 7 bases, with 21 bases sitting between them. The CDR3 sequence is 16 residues long. CDR1 is SGHDT, CDR2 YYEEEE, per germline. CDR3 amino acids: CASSFDVDGAAEKLFF. DNA for the CDR3: TGTGCCAGCAGTTTTGATGTAGATGGGGCGGCTGAAAAACTGTTTTTT.

The V and J genes are TRBV9 and TRBJ2-1, with 8 bases fitting TRBD1. The CDR3 has 16 amino acids. V trimming: 4 bases; J trimming: 8 bases; junction bases outside the gene matches: 14. Germline V gives CDR1 SGDLS, CDR2 YYNGEE. The CDR3 spells CASSPLGQGALDEQFF. The DNA for the CDR3 is TGTGCCAGCAGCCCCCTGGGCCAGGGGGCCTTGGATGAGCAGTTCTTC.

This sequence joins TRBV2 and TRBJ1-4, with 11 bases aligning to TRBD1. The CDR3 is 14 amino acids. The germline V gene has CDR1 SNHLY and CDR2 FYNNEI. V lost 4 bases to trimming and J lost 7 bases; unmatched junction nucleotides: 2. Here the CDR3 DNA reads TGTGCCAGCAGTGTGGGACAGGGGGTTGAAAAACTGTTTTTT. This codes for CASSVGQGVEKLFF.

A word on this clone: The sample contains more than one DNA sequence encoding this CDR3. The chain has TRBV27 and TRBJ1-2, with a tentative D call TRBD1 (5 bases). This CDR3 is 12 amino acids long. With 0 bases removed from V and 8 bases from J, the gap between germline ends came to 7 bases. CDR1 is MNHEY and CDR2 is SMNVEV in the germline V gene (reference sequence). The CDR3 sequence: CASSLSGDGYTF. The CDR3 DNA is TGTGCCAGCAGTTTATCCGGGGACGGCTACACCTTC.

This chain connects TRBV14 to TRBJ2-5; 10 bases match TRBD2. The CDR3 contains 17 residues. Germline V gene sequence: CDR1 SGHDN, CDR2 FVKESK. V shed 0 bases and J 6 bases; nucleotides not matched to a gene: 10. CDR3 coding DNA: TGTGCCAGCAGCCAAGATGGGTCTAGCGGGAGTCGGAAGACCCAGTACTTC. Its protein product is CASSQDGSSGSRKTQYF.

V gene TRBV7-9 combines with J gene TRBJ1-1; tentative D call: TRBD1 (6 bases). Germline values: CDR1 SEHNR, CDR2 FQNEAQ (reference sequence). With 11 bases removed from V and 2 bases from J, the gap between germline ends came to 12 bases. This CDR3 contains 12 residues. The chain's CDR3 is CAGRQVNTEAFF. In nucleotides, the CDR3 is TGTGCCGGAAGACAGGTAAACACTGAAGCTTTCTTT.

The rearrangement joins TRBV11-2 to TRBJ1-2; D not certain. Trimming removed 5 bases at V and 2 bases at J, with 12 bases between. This CDR3 spans 14 amino acids. Germline V gene lookup returns CDR1 SGHAT and CDR2 FQNNGV. CDR3 region: CASSPVVINYGYTF. The CDR3 coding sequence is TGTGCCAGCAGCCCCGTTGTGATAAACTATGGCTACACCTTC.

The J gene is TRBJ2-3, the V gene TRBV7-6; 7 positions match TRBD2. This CDR3 region has 15 residues. Per germline, CDR1 SGHVS and CDR2 FNYEAQ. J lost 1 base, V lost 1 base, and 2 bases had no gene match. The CDR3 DNA sequence: TGTGCCAGCAGCTTAGGTCTAGCGGGCACAGATACGCAGTATTTT. Translating gives CASSLGLAGTDTQYF.

CDR3 DNA sequence: TGTGCCATCAGTGTAGTCGGGAGGGCCGAAGTCGGGGAGCTGTTTTTT. Its protein product is CAISVVGRAEVGELFF. The V call is TRBV10-3, the J call TRBJ2-2; 8 bases line up with TRBD2. Germline V gives CDR1 ENHRY, CDR2 SYGVKD. The CDR3 is made up of 16 amino acids. After removal of 4 bases from V and 7 bases from J, the junction contained 11 bases not matched to a gene.